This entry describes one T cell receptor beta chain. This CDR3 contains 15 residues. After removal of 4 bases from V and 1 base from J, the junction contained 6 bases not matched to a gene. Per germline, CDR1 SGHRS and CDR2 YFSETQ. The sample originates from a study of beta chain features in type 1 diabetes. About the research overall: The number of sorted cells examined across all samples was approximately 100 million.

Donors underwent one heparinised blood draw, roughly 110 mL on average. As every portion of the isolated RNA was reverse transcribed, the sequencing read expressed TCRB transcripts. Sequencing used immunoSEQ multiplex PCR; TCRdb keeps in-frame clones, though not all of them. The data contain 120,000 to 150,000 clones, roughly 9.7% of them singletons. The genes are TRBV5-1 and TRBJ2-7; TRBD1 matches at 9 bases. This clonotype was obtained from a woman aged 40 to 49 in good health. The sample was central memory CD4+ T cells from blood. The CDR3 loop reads CASSRGTGLSYEQYF. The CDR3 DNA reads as TGCGCCAGCAGCCGAGGGACAGGGTTATCCTACGAGCAGTACTTC.